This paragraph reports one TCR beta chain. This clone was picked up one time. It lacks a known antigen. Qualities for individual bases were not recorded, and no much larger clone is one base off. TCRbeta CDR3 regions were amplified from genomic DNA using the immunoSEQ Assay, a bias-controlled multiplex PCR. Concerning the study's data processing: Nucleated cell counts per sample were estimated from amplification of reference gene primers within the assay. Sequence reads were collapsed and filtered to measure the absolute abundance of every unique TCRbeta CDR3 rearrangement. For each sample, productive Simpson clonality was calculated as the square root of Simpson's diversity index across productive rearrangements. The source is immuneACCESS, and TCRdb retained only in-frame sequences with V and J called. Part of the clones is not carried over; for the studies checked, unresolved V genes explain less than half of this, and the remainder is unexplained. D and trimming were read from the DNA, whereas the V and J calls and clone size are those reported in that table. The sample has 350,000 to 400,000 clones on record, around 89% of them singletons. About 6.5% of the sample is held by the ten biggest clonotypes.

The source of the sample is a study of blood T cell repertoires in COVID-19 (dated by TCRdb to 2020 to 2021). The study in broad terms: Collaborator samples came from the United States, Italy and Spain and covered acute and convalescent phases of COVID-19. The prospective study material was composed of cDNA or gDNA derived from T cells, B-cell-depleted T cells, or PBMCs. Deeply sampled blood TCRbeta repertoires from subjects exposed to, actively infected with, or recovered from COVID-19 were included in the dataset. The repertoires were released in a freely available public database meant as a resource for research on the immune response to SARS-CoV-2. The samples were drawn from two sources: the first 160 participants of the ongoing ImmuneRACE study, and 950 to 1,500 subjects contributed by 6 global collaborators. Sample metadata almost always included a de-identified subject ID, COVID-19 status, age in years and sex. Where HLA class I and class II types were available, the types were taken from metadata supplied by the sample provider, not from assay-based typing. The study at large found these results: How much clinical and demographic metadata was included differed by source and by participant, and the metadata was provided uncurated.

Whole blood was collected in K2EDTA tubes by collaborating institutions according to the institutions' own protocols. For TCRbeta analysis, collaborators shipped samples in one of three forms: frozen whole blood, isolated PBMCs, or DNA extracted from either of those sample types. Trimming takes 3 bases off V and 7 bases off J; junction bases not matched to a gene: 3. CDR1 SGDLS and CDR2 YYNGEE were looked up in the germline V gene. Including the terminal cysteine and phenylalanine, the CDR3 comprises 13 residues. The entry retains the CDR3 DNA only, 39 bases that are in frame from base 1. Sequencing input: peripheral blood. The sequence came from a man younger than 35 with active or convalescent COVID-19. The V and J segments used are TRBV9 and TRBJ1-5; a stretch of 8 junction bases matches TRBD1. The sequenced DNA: TGTGCCAGCAGCGGAGGACAGGGCCAGCCCCAGCATTTT. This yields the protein CASSGGQGQPQHF.